Listed below are T cell receptor beta chains from one sample, sequenced in a study of blood T cell repertoires in COVID-19. Some clones are missing from TCRdb's copy, which holds only in-frame ones; the method was immunoSEQ multiplex PCR. The table records around 330,000 clones, 88% of them present only once. What was sequenced was peripheral blood. The receptors were sampled from a woman aged 25 to 45 with COVID-19, enrolled during active disease. The CDR3 runs from the conserved cysteine through the conserved F or W. D genes are given only for firm matches. For some rows the clone size is stated as once, few or many, or as a class when expanded; others skip it.

clone size	D gene	V gene	J gene	CDR3 DNA	CDR3 protein
few	.	TRBV30	TRBJ1-1	TGTGCCTGGAGGGGGCATATGACAGCGAACACTGAAGCTTTCTTT	CAWRGHMTANTEAFF
.	TRBD1	TRBV18	TRBJ1-2	TGTGCCAGCTCACCGACAGGGAACTATGGCTACACCTTC	CASSPTGNYGYTF
once	.	TRBV4-2	TRBJ2-1	TGTGCCAGCAGCCAAGACCCGAGCTCCTACAATGAGCAGTTCTTC	CASSQDPSSYNEQFF
.	TRBD1	TRBV19	TRBJ1-5	TGTGCCAGTAGGGGACAGGGGAATAGCAATCAGCCCCAGCATTTT	CASRGQGNSNQPQHF
.	.	TRBV19	TRBJ1-2	TGTGCCAGTAATCGGCTTGAAGGGGCCTATGGCTACACCTTC	CASNRLEGAYGYTF
.	.	TRBV7-2	TRBJ2-5	TGTGCCAGCAGCTTAGTTTATGTCCAAGAGACCCAGTACTTC	CASSLVYVQETQYF
.	.	TRBV9	TRBJ1-4	TGTGCCAGCAGCGTAGGCAGTACCTCAAATGAAAAACTGTTTTTT	CASSVGSTSNEKLFF
.	TRBD1	TRBV2	TRBJ2-2	TGTGCCAGCAGAGCAGGACAGGGGGCCGGGGAGCTGTTTTTT	CASRAGQGAGELFF
.	.	TRBV5-4	TRBJ2-1	TGTGCCAGCAGCTTGGAGGCCCCAGGGGCGGGTGAGCAGTTCTTC	CASSLEAPGAGEQFF
.	.	TRBV24-1	TRBJ2-3	TGTGCCACCAGTGCGCCAGGGATTGCAGATACGCAGTATTTT	CATSAPGIADTQYF
.	.	TRBV5-5	TRBJ1-5	TGTGCCAGCACTCACAGGGAGTCGGGGCCCCAGCATTTT	CASTHRESGPQHF
.	.	TRBV7-2	TRBJ2-7	TGTGCCAGCAGCTTAGAGGTGGGCAGTCTCCTCGACGAGCAGTACTTC	CASSLEVGSLLDEQYF
.	TRBD1	TRBV20-1	TRBJ1-5	TGCAGTGCTAGTGAGTCAGGGGGCGTTAGCAATCAGCCCCAGCATTTT	CSASESGGVSNQPQHF
.	TRBD1	TRBV19	TRBJ1-2	TGTGCCAGTAGTATCGGGACAGGGGGAGTTAACTATGGCTACACCTTC	CASSIGTGGVNYGYTF
.	.	TRBV2	TRBJ2-2	TGTGCCAGCAGGAGGGGGAACGGGGAGCTGTTTTTT	CASRRGNGELFF
.	.	TRBV6-5	TRBJ1-4	TGTGCCAGCAGTTACTCACGGGTTGGGGAAAAACTGTTTTTT	CASSYSRVGEKLFF
.	.	TRBV5-4	TRBJ2-2	TGTGCCAGCAGCTCCGACTTGGGCGGGGAGCTGTTTTTT	CASSSDLGGELFF
.	.	TRBV7-3	TRBJ2-1	TGTGCCAGCAGCTTACCAGGGCTTCCCAATGAGCAGTTCTTC	CASSLPGLPNEQFF
.	.	TRBV9	TRBJ2-2	TGTGCCAGCAGCGTCCCCGGTGAATCCGGGGAGCTGTTTTTT	CASSVPGESGELFF
.	.	TRBV19	TRBJ1-2	TGTGCCAGTAGTGACAACGAGTATGGCTACACCTTC	CASSDNEYGYTF
.	TRBD1	TRBV9	TRBJ1-3	TGTGCCAGCAGAGACAGGGGTCGAGGGAACACCATATATTTT	CASRDRGRGNTIYF
.	TRBD2	TRBV7-9	TRBJ2-5	TGTGCCAGCAGCTCTTTAGCGGGGGGTGGAGAGACCCAGTACTTC	CASSSLAGGGETQYF
.	.	TRBV12-3/TRBV12-4	TRBJ2-5	TGTGCCAGCAGTTTAACTCGTGCGGAGACCCAGTACTTC	CASSLTRAETQYF
.	.	TRBV5-6	TRBJ2-3	TGTGCCAGCGGAGTGGGTAGTACGCAGTATTTT	CASGVGSTQYF
.	.	TRBV4-3	TRBJ1-6	TGCGCCAGCAGCCAAGATCCGGGGGGGATAACCAATTCACCCCTCCACTTT	CASSQDPGGITNSPLHF
.	TRBD1	TRBV11-3	TRBJ2-1	TGTGCCAGCAGCTTCCGGGACAGCCGCTACAATGAGCAGTTCTTC	CASSFRDSRYNEQFF
.	TRBD1	TRBV5-1	TRBJ2-2	TGCGCCAGCAGCTTGGCGGGGACAGGGGATCCCGGGGAGCTGTTTTTT	CASSLAGTGDPGELFF
once	TRBD1	TRBV5-5	TRBJ2-1	TGTGCCAGCAGCCCGGGACAGGGAAACAATGAGCAGTTCTTC	CASSPGQGNNEQFF
.	TRBD2	TRBV15	TRBJ2-3	TGTGCCACCAGCAGAGACCGTAGCGGGGGAGGGGATACGCAGTATTTT	CATSRDRSGGGDTQYF
few	.	TRBV7-9	TRBJ2-5	TGTGCCAGCGCAGGTTGGAACATACAAGAGACCCAGTACTTC	CASAGWNIQETQYF
few	.	TRBV27	TRBJ1-4	TGTGCCAGCAGTTTTAGGGGTAACACTAATGAAAAACTGTTTTTT	CASSFRGNTNEKLFF
once	.	TRBV2	TRBJ1-5	TGTGCCAGCAGTGAGTGGCAGATCAATCAGCCCCAGCATTTT	CASSEWQINQPQHF